This TCR beta chain emerged from a study of response to subunit inactivated influenza vaccine. There are 13 residues in the CDR3. V shed 5 bases and J shed 3 bases, with 10 bases lying between them. As concerns this clonotype: As yet, its antigen is unknown.

Study-level points and caveats: Researchers suggested that each seasonal influenza vaccination recruits few new T cells.

TCRdb re-called the RT-PCR reads through MiXCR, storing one row per CDR3 protein. Of around 760,000 distinct CDR3 sequences in the sample, 14% were seen once. The rearrangement uses TRBV12-3 or TRBV12-4 and TRBJ1-2; the D gene is possibly TRBD1 (5 bases). The sequenced sample was PBMCs from blood, obtained 14 to 15 days before vaccination. The origin of this receptor is a man aged 50-59 years who received an inactivated influenza vaccine. The CDR3 DNA sequence: TGTGCCAGCAGTCCTCGGGGGTACTATGGCTACACCTTC. Its translation: CASSPRGYYGYTF.